The entry below describes one T cell receptor (beta chain). Antigen unknown. V dropped 4 bases and J dropped 6; count of bases not matched to a gene: 1. There are 13 residues in the CDR3. Germline lookup yields CDR1 SGHTA and CDR2 FQGNSA. The data were taken from a study of T cells in localized non-small cell lung cancer. Profiled with immunoSEQ multiplex PCR; TCRdb holds only in-frame clones, not every one. This table has approximately 34,000 clones, around 93% appearing once. Whole-study results and caveats: Higher adjacent-lung clonality was associated with shorter survival. Clonality of T cells reached its maximum in uninvolved adjacent lung, surpassing tumor. The study detected a median approximately 50 of the top 100 tumor clones in adjacent lung.

This sequence originates from a female donor of 60 years or more with stage I lung adenocarcinoma. The V and J genes are TRBV7-2 and TRBJ2-1, with 9 bases fitting TRBD1. This specimen consisted of peripheral blood, obtained before any cancer treatment. In DNA form, the CDR3 reads TGTGCCAGCAGCTGGGACAGGGTCAATGAGCAGTTCTTC. Its translation: CASSWDRVNEQFF.